This entry describes one T cell receptor beta chain. What it binds is not known. The repertoire was sequenced with immunoSEQ multiplex PCR; TCRdb's copy has only in-frame clones and lacks some. The sample holds 120,000 to 150,000 clones; nearly 90% are singletons and the top ten take about 5%. These data are taken from a study of T cell responses to AZD1222 COVID-19 vaccine. The CDR3 totals 13 residues. The germline V gene encodes CDR1 MNHEY and CDR2 SVGAGI. Deletions cut 9 bases from V and 4 bases from J, with 16 bases between. Study-wide results and limits: The breadth and depth of Spike-specific TCRs increased once two AZD1222 doses had been given.

The sequencing here drew on peripheral blood, taken on day 0 of AZD1222 vaccination. The chain uses TRBV6-5 and TRBJ2-7, with D possibly matching TRBD1 (6 bases). This TCR was sampled from an adult in good health. Here the CDR3 reads CASNTRTVYEQYF. As DNA, the CDR3 is TGTGCCAGTAACACTCGGACAGTGTACGAGCAGTACTTC.